Shown below are 23 T cell receptor beta chains from a single sample sequenced in a study of OX40 agonist ivuxolimab in advanced cancers. The data were produced by immunoSEQ multiplex PCR, yet TCRdb's version contains in-frame clones alone and is incomplete. The sample lists some 68,000 clones; 75% to 90% were seen once. Here the sequenced sample was CD4+ or CD8+ T cells sorted from blood, taken in a trial of the OX40 agonist ivuxolimab. The source of these receptors is an adult with an advanced solid tumor such as melanoma, head and neck, liver or kidney cancer.

J is TRBJ2-1 and V is TRBV6-6; 13 nucleotides line up with TRBD2. The CDR3 totals 14 residues. Germline-derived CDR1 and CDR2 are MNHNY and SVGAGI (reference sequence). V was pared by 6 bases and J by 9 bases, with 5 bases of the junction left unmatched. In nucleotides, the CDR3 is TGTGCCAGCAGCGGACTAGCGGGAGAGGTTGAGCAGTTCTTC. This encodes CASSGLAGEVEQFF.

This chain joins TRBV4-1 and TRBJ2-7; D remains unclear. Germline loops: CDR1 MGHRA, CDR2 YSYEKL. This CDR3 is 14 amino acids long. V lost 1 base and J 4 bases, leaving 11 bases between the germline ends. CDR3 loop: CASSQAPAGYEQYF. CDR3 coding DNA: TGCGCCAGCAGCCAAGCCCCCGCCGGATACGAGCAGTACTTC.

The V and J genes are TRBV2 and TRBJ2-7; 7 nucleotides align to TRBD1. This CDR3 contains 14 residues. J lost 2 bases, V lost 2 bases, and 3 bases had no gene match. Germline CDR1 SNHLY, CDR2 FYNNEI. The CDR3 DNA sequence: TGTGCCAGCAGTGAAAGAGGGGGCCCCTACGAGCAGTACTTC. It translates to CASSERGGPYEQYF. Together with reference TRBV2 and TRBJ2-7, the CDR3 gives the full variable domain: EPEVTQTPSHQVTQMGQEVILRCVPISNHLYFYWYRQILGQKVEFLVSFYNNEISEKSEIFDDQFSVERPDGSNFTLKIRSTKLEDSAMYFCASSERGGPYEQYFGPGTRLTVT.

The genes are TRBV28 and TRBJ2-6; D possibly corresponds to TRBD2 (5 bases). Germline V gives CDR1 MDHEN, CDR2 SYDVKM. The CDR3 covers 15 residues. V shed 11 bases and J shed 3 bases, with 17 bases lying between them. The CDR3 spells CASGTGYSGANVLTF. DNA for the CDR3: TGTGCCTCCGGCACGGGGTACAGTGGGGCCAACGTCCTGACTTTC.

In its sample, this clone was seen a few times. V is TRBV5-1 and J is TRBJ2-7; either TRBD1 or TRBD2 may fit D (5 bases each). The CDR3 length is 15 residues. CDR1 is SGHRS, CDR2 YFSETQ, per germline. Trimming took 3 bases from V and 2 from J, leaving 15 bases between them. The DNA of the CDR3 is TGCGCCAGCAGCTCACTGGGGGACCGAGCCTACGAGCAGTACTTC. It translates to CASSSLGDRAYEQYF. The variable domain in full, with the rest retrieved from reference TRBV5-1 and TRBJ2-7, is KAGVTQTPRYLIKTRGQQVTLSCSPISGHRSVSWYQQTPGQGLQFLFEYFSETQRNKGNFPGRFSGRQFSNSRSEMNVSTLELGDSALYLCASSSLGDRAYEQYFGPGTRLTVT.

The chain combines TRBV6-6 with TRBJ1-1; D is possibly TRBD1 (6 bases). The CDR3 runs to 12 residues. CDR1 is MNHNY and CDR2 is SVGAGI in the germline V gene (reference sequence). V was pared by 7 bases and J by 5 bases, with 11 bases between. The DNA of the CDR3 is TGTGCCAGCACCAGAGGGGGTACTGAAGCTTTCTTT. Protein product: CASTRGGTEAFF.

The J gene is TRBJ2-5, the V gene TRBV2; D might be TRBD1 (6 bases). CDR3 length: 13 amino acids. Per germline, CDR1 SNHLY and CDR2 FYNNEI. V dropped 4 bases and J dropped 2 bases, with 8 bases sitting between them. DNA for the CDR3: TGTGCCAGCAGTGGGACAGCGCAAGAGACCCAGTACTTC. Translating gives CASSGTAQETQYF.

This rearrangement joins TRBV4-1 to TRBJ2-1, with 8 nucleotides matching TRBD2. Losses at the gene ends were 0 bases for V and 9 bases for J; bases not matched to a gene: 4. CDR3 length equals 14 residues. Germline V lookup: CDR1 MGHRA, CDR2 YSYEKL. CDR3 coding DNA: TGCGCCAGCAGCCAAGATGGACTAGCCGGTGAGCAGTTCTTC. This codes for CASSQDGLAGEQFF.

This sequence joins TRBV5-4 and TRBJ2-1, with 9 bases identical to TRBD1. The CDR3 is 15 amino acids. Germline CDR1 SGHNT, CDR2 YYREEE (reference sequence). With V trimmed by 0 bases and J by 4 bases, 2 bases remained unmatched. The CDR3 here is CASSLDRGLYNEQFF. The DNA for the CDR3 is TGTGCCAGCAGCTTGGACAGGGGGCTTTACAATGAGCAGTTCTTC.

This sequence joins TRBV29-1 and TRBJ2-1; no clear D. Germline CDR1 is SQVTM and CDR2 is ANQGSEA. This CDR3 comprises 14 residues. V lost 5 bases, J lost 2 bases, and 13 bases lay in between. The CDR3 sequence is CSVLPTSPYNEQFF. CDR3 in DNA: TGCAGCGTTCTCCCCACCTCCCCCTACAATGAGCAGTTCTTC.

As for this clone: One junction end does not reproduce the germline sequence, and a read error may be involved. The J gene is TRBJ1-2, the V gene TRBV7-2; D may be TRBD1 (5 bases). Germline V gene lookup returns CDR1 SGHTA and CDR2 FQGNSA. CDR3 length equals 15 residues. The CDR3 nucleotides are TGTGCCAGCAGCTTAGCCCCAGGGAGGAACTACGGCTACACCTTC. Protein sequence: CASSLAPGRNYGYTF.

The chain combines TRBV5-1 with TRBJ1-6; the D gene is possibly TRBD1 (5 bases). Germline-derived CDR1 and CDR2 are SGHRS and YFSETQ. V was shortened by 7 bases and J by 7 bases, with 15 bases between the two germline ends. The CDR3 runs to 14 residues. The CDR3 region has the DNA TGCGCCAGCTCTCGAACGGGGGTGAATTCACCCCTCCACTTT. Its protein is CASSRTGVNSPLHF.

J is TRBJ2-7 and V is TRBV30; D not resolved. The CDR3 loop spans 13 amino acids. Looked up from germline, CDR1 is GTSNPN and CDR2 is SVGIG (reference sequence). Trimming removed 0 bases from V and 0 bases from J, with 6 bases in between. CDR3 in amino acids: CAWSVDNSYEQYF. Here the CDR3 DNA reads TGTGCCTGGAGTGTAGACAACTCCTACGAGCAGTACTTC.

There are a few counts of this clone. The V gene is TRBV19, the J gene TRBJ1-4; tentatively, D is TRBD1 (5 bases). CDR1 and CDR2 (germline): LNHDA, SQIVND (reference sequence). The CDR3 has 14 amino acids. Deletions cut 5 bases from V and 8 bases from J, with 15 bases between. The CDR3 loop is CASSPPPGGEKLFF. CDR3 nucleotide sequence: TGTGCCAGTAGTCCTCCTCCCGGGGGGGAAAAACTGTTTTTT. The full variable domain, in which reference TRBV19 and TRBJ1-4 provide the parts outside the CDR3, is DGGITQSPKYLFRKEGQNVTLSCEQNLNHDAMYWYRQDPGQGLRLIYYSQIVNDFQKGDIAEGYSVSREKKESFPLTVTSAQKNPTAFYLCASSPPPGGEKLFFGSGTQLSVL.

A remark on this clone: A junction end diverges from the germline sequence, so it may reflect a read error. The chain has TRBV10-3 and TRBJ2-5; D is unresolved. This CDR3 region has 11 residues. CDR1 and CDR2 from the germline V gene are ENHRY and SYGVKD. The CDR3 protein is CASSNRETQYF. The CDR3 DNA reads TGTGCCAGCAGTAATAGGGAGACCCAGTACTTC.

The CDR3 sequence is CASSIGTGAGYNEQFF. CDR3 nucleotides: TGTGCCAGTAGTATAGGGACAGGGGCGGGGTACAATGAGCAGTTCTTC. The chain recombines TRBV19 with TRBJ2-1; 9 nucleotides match TRBD1. J gave up 4 bases and V 1 base, and 5 bases lay outside the gene matches. Germline loops: CDR1 LNHDA, CDR2 SQIVND (reference sequence). This CDR3 spans 16 amino acids. Variable domain in full (rest from reference TRBV19 and TRBJ2-1): DGGITQSPKYLFRKEGQNVTLSCEQNLNHDAMYWYRQDPGQGLRLIYYSQIVNDFQKGDIAEGYSVSREKKESFPLTVTSAQKNPTAFYLCASSIGTGAGYNEQFFGPGTRLTVL.

The rearrangement joins TRBV18 to TRBJ2-5, with TRBD2 matching 13 bases. Germline V gives CDR1 KGHSH, CDR2 LQKENI. Losses at the gene ends were 6 bases for V and 3 bases for J; bases not matched to a gene: 4. There are 15 residues in the CDR3. The CDR3 DNA follows: TGTGCCAGCTCCCCCGGGACTAGCGGGGAAGAGACCCAGTACTTC. Translated, it gives CASSPGTSGEETQYF.

V and J are TRBV7-9 and TRBJ2-1; the match to TRBD2 covers 9 bases. Germline V gene data show CDR1 as SEHNR and CDR2 as FQNEAQ (reference sequence). The CDR3 sequence is 15 residues long. With V trimmed by 5 bases and J by 0 bases, 2 bases remained unmatched. CDR3: CASSRSGSSYNEQFF. The CDR3 coding sequence is TGTGCCAGCAGCCGTAGCGGGAGCTCCTACAATGAGCAGTTCTTC.

V and J are TRBV28 and TRBJ2-5; perhaps TRBD1 as D (8 bases). The J call could be wrong; TRBJ2-7 is a better fit for the DNA end. Germline CDR1 is MDHEN and CDR2 is SYDVKM. The length of the CDR3 is 15 residues. The chain's CDR3 is CASSSGQGGPYEQYF. CDR3 sequence (DNA): TGTGCCAGCAGTTCTGGACAGGGAGGGCCCTACGAGCAGTACTTC.

The rearrangement joins TRBV7-3 to TRBJ2-1; the D gene could be TRBD1 or TRBD2 (6 bases each). V was shortened by 8 bases and J by 4 bases, with 12 bases between the two germline ends. CDR1 and CDR2 (germline): SGHTA, FQGTGA. This CDR3 has 13 amino acids. The chain's CDR3 is CASGEGGYNEQFF. In DNA form, the CDR3 reads TGTGCCAGCGGGGAAGGGGGGTACAATGAGCAGTTCTTC.

The chain links TRBV7-9 to TRBJ2-3; D perhaps matches TRBD2 (5 bases). Germline CDR1 SEHNR, CDR2 FQNEAQ (reference sequence). Trimming removed 8 bases from V and 2 bases from J, with 14 bases in between. This CDR3 is built from 14 residues. CDR3 protein: CASGRGFTTDTQYF. CDR3 DNA: TGTGCCAGCGGTCGAGGGTTTACCACAGATACGCAGTATTTT. Variable domain in full (rest from reference TRBV7-9 and TRBJ2-3): DTGVSQNPRHKITKRGQNVTFRCDPISEHNRLYWYRQTLGQGPEFLTYFQNEAQLEKSRLLSDRFSAERPKGSFSTLEIQRTEQGDSAMYLCASGRGFTTDTQYFGPGTRLTVL.

The chain recombines TRBV6-1 with TRBJ2-7, with 9 bases matching TRBD1. This CDR3 comprises 15 residues. CDR1 and CDR2 from the germline V gene are MNHNS and SASEGT. Trimming took 6 bases from V and 4 from J; bases not matched to a gene: 10. For the CDR3, the DNA is TGTGCCAGCAGAGGCAAGACAGGGGGATCTTACGAGCAGTACTTC. It yields the protein CASRGKTGGSYEQYF.

The genes are TRBV28 and TRBJ2-7; 11 bases are shared with TRBD1. The CDR3 sequence is 15 residues long. Looked up from germline, CDR1 is MDHEN and CDR2 is SYDVKM. The V gene end was trimmed by 6 bases and the J gene end by 6 bases; junction bases not matched to a gene: 10. The DNA of the CDR3 is TGTGCCAGCAGACCCCGGGACAGGGGGACCAGCGAGCAGTACTTC. Its translation: CASRPRDRGTSEQYF. The entire variable domain, with the rest obtained from reference TRBV28 and TRBJ2-7, is as follows: DVKVTQSSRYLVKRTGEKVFLECVQDMDHENMFWYRQDPGLGLRLIYFSYDVKMKEKGDIPEGYSVSREKKERFSLILESASTNQTSMYLCASRPRDRGTSEQYFGPGTRLTVT.